The clone carrying this T cell receptor (beta chain) showed up just once. V dropped 0 bases and J dropped 4 bases, with 13 bases sitting between them. Germline assignment: CDR1 SGDLS and CDR2 YYNGEE. The CDR3 has 15 amino acids. Assay: immunoSEQ multiplex PCR; the TCRdb copy retains only in-frame clones and omits some. The sample has 140,000 or so clones, 75% to 90% seen once. These data originate in a study of cytomegalovirus exposure and HLA in healthy donors. The sequenced sample consisted of PBMCs. This sequence joins TRBV9 and TRBJ1-2, with D hard to call. This receptor was obtained from a woman between 18 and 30 years old in good health and CMV-seropositive. CDR3 amino acids: CASSVAPVGGYGYTF. The CDR3 DNA is TGTGCCAGCAGCGTAGCCCCTGTTGGAGGCTATGGCTACACCTTC.